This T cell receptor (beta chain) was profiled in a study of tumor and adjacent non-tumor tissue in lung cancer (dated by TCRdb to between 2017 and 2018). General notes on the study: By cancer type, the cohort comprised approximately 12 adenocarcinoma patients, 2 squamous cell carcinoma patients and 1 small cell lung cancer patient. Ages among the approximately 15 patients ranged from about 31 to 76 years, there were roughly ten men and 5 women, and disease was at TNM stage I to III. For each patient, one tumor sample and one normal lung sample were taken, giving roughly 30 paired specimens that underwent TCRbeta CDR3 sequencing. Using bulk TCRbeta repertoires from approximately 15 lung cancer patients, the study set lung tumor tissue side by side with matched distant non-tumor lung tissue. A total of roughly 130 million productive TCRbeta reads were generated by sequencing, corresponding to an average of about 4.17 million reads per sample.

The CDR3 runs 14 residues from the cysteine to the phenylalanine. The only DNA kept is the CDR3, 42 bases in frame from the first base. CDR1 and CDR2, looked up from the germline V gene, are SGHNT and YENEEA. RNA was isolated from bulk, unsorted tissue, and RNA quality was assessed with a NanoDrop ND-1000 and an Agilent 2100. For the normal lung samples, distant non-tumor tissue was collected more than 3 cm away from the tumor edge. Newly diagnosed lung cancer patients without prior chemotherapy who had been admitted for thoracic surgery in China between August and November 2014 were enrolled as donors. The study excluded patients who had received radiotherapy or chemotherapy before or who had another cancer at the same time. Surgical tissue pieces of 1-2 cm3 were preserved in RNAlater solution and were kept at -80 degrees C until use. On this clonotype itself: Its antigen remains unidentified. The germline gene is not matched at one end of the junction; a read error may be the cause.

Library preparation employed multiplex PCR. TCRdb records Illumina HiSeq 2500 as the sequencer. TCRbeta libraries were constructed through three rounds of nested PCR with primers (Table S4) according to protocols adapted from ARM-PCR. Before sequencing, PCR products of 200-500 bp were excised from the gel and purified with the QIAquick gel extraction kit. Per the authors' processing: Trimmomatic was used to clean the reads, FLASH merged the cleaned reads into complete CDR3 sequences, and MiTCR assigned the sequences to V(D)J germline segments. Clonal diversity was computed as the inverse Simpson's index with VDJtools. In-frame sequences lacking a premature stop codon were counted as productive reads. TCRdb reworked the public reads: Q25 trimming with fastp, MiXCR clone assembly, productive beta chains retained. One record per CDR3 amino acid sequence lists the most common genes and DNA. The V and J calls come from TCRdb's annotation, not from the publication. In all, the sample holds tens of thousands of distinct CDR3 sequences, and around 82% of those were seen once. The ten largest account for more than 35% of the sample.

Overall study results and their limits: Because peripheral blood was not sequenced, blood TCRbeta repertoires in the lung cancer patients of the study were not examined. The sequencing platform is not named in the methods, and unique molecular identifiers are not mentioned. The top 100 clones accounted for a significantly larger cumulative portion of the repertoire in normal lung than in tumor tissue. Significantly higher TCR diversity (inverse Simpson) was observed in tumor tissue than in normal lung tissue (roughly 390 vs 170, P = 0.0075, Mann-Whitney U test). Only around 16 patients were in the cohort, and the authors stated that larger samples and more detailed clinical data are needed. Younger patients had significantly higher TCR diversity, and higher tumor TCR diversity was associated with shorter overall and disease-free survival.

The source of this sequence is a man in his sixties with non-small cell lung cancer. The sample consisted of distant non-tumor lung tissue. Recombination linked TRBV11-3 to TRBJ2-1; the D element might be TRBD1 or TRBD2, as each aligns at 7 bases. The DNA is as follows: TGTGCCAGCAGCCCAGGGGGGGAGTGCAATGAGCACTTCTTC. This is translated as CASSPGGECNEHFF.